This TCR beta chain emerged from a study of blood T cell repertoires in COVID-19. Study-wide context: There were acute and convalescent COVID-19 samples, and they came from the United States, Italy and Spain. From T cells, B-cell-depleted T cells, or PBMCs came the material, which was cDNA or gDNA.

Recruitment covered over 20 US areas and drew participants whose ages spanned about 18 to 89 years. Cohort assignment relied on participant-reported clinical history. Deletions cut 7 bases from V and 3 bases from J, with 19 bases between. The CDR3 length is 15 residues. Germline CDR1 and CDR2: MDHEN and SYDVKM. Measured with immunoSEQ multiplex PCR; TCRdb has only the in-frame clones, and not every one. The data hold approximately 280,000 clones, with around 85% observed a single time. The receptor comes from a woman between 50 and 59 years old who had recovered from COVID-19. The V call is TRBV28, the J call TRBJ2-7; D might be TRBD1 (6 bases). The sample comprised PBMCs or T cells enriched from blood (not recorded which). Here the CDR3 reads CASTKVQGYFYEQYF. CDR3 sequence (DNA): TGTGCCAGCACGAAGGTTCAGGGGTATTTCTACGAGCAGTACTTC.